This T cell receptor (beta chain) was observed in a study of blood T cell repertoires in COVID-19. The CDR3 has 13 amino acids. From germline, CDR1 is LNHDA and CDR2 SQIVND (reference sequence). The V end was cut by 5 bases, the J end by 3 bases, with 5 bases between. Assay used: immunoSEQ multiplex PCR; TCRdb lists only in-frame clones, some missing. This table holds about 110,000 clones, more than 65% found once. Material: peripheral blood. This clonotype was obtained from a woman aged 80 or over with acute or convalescent COVID-19. The chain joins TRBV19 to TRBJ2-6; perhaps TRBD2 as D (5 bases). CDR3 nucleotide sequence: TGTGCCAGTAGTGAGGGTGGGGCCAACGTCCTGACTTTC. Residues: CASSEGGANVLTF.